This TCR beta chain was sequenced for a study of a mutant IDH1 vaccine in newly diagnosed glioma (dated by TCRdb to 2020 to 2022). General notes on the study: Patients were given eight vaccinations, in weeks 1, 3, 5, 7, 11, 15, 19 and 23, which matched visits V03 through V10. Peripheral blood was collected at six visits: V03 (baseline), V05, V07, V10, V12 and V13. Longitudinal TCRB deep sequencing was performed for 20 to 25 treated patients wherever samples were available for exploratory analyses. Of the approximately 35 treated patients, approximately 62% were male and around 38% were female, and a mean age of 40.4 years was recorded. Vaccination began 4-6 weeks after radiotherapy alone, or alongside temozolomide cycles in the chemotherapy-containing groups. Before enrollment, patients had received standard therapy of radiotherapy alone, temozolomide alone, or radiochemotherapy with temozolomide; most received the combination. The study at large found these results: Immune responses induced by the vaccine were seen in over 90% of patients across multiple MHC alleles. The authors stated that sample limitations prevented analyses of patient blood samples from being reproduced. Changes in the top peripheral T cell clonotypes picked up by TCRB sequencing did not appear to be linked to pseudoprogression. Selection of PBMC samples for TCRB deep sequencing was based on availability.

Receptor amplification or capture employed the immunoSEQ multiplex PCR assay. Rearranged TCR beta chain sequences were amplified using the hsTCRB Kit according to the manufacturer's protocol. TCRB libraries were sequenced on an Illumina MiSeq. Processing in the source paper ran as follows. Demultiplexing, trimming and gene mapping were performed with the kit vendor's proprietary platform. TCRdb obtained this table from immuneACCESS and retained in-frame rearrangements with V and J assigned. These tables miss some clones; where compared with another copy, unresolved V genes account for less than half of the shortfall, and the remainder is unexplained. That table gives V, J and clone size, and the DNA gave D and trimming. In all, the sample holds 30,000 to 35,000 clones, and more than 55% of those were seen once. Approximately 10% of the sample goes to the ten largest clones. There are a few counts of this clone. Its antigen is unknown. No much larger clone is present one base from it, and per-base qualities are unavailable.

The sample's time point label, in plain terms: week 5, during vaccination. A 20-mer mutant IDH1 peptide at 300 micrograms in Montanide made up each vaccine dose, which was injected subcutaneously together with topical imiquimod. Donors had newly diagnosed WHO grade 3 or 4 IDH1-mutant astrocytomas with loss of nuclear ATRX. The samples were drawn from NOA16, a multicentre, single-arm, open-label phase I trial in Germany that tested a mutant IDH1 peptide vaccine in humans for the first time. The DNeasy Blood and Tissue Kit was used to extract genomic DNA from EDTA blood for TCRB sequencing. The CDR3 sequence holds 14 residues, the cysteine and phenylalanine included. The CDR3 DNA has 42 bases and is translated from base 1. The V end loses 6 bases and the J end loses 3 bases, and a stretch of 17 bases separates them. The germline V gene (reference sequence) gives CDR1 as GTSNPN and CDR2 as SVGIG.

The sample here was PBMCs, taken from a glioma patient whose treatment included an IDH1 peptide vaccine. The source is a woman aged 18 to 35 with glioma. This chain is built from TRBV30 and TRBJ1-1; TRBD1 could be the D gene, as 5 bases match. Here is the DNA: TGTGCCTGCCACCCCCAGGGAGCGGACACTGAAGCTTTCTTT. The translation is CACHPQGADTEAFF.